Listed here are 32 T cell receptor beta chains from one sample, sequenced in a study of blood T cells in healthy people across ages. A J-beta primer mix and a sample-barcoded 5' primer were used in a second PCR of roughly 6 to 12 cycles. One entry per CDR3 protein results from TCRdb running MiXCR on the 5' RACE reads. This sample has about 810,000 distinct CDR3 sequences, with around 36% found just once. Sample: blood. These receptors originate from a young man in good health.

The J gene is TRBJ1-6, the V gene TRBV29-1; no reliable D call. With 4 bases removed from V and 9 bases from J, the gap between germline ends came to 10 bases. The CDR3 is 12 residues long. Germline values: CDR1 SQVTM, CDR2 ANQGSEA. CDR3 in amino acids: CSVVEGGSPLHF. The CDR3 DNA sequence: TGCAGCGTTGTAGAGGGAGGTTCACCCCTCCACTTT. Full variable domain (rest looked up from reference TRBV29-1 and TRBJ1-6): SAVISQKPSRDICQRGTSLTIQCQVDSQVTMMFWYRQQPGQSLTLIATANQGSEATYESGFVIDKFPISRPNLTFSTLTVSNMSPEDSSIYLCSVVEGGSPLHFGNGTRLTVT.

A few counts support this clonotype. V usage is TRBV6-5 and J usage is TRBJ1-2; 7 bases align to TRBD1. The CDR3 consists of 15 residues. Trimming took 0 bases from V and 6 from J; bases not matched to a gene: 7. Germline V gives CDR1 MNHEY, CDR2 SVGAGI. The CDR3 nucleotides are TGTGCCAGCAGTTACTCTGGGACAGTCGGAGATGGCTACACCTTC. Amino acids: CASSYSGTVGDGYTF.

On this clonotype itself: At one of its ends the junction is not consistent with the germline gene, which may arise from a read error. This chain uses TRBV7-3 with TRBJ1-1; D not resolved. Germline CDR1 is SGHTA and CDR2 is FQGTGA. This CDR3 spans 14 amino acids. For the CDR3, the DNA is TGTGTCAGCAGCTTAAACAGTATGGTTTCTGAAGCTTTCTTT. This encodes CVSSLNSMVSEAFF.

This clonotype has just one count. This chain links TRBV6-5 with TRBJ2-3; 8 bases fit TRBD1. V shed 6 bases and J 6 bases; nucleotides not matched to a gene: 5. The germline V gene encodes CDR1 MNHEY and CDR2 SVGAGI. The CDR3 totals 13 residues. Written as DNA, the CDR3 is TGTGCCAGCAGCCCCGACAGGGGTGATACGCAGTATTTT. Amino acid sequence: CASSPDRGDTQYF.

This clonotype has just a few counts. V gene TRBV10-3 combines with J gene TRBJ2-7, with 10 positions matching TRBD1. CDR1 and CDR2 (germline): ENHRY, SYGVKD. The CDR3 runs 14 residues. After removal of 5 bases from V and 7 bases from J, the junction contained 8 bases not matched to a gene. The CDR3 protein is CAISQGQGGREQYF. CDR3 nucleotides: TGTGCCATCAGTCAAGGACAGGGGGGGCGGGAGCAGTACTTC.

In its sample, this clonotype was seen once. The V call is TRBV5-1, the J call TRBJ2-1, with D unresolved. Germline lookup yields CDR1 SGHRS and CDR2 YFSETQ. Trimming pared 6 bases from V and 9 bases from J, leaving 16 bases between. The CDR3 runs 13 residues. The CDR3 spells CASTLDRVGEQFF. The CDR3 DNA follows: TGCGCCAGCACACTGGATAGGGTGGGTGAGCAGTTCTTC. Combining the CDR3 with reference TRBV5-1 and TRBJ2-1 gives the whole variable domain KAGVTQTPRYLIKTRGQQVTLSCSPISGHRSVSWYQQTPGQGLQFLFEYFSETQRNKGNFPGRFSGRQFSNSRSEMNVSTLELGDSALYLCASTLDRVGEQFFGPGTRLTVL.

The V call is TRBV4-3, the J call TRBJ2-5; no reliable D call. Germline lookup yields CDR1 LGHNA and CDR2 YSLEER. The CDR3 covers 16 residues. Trimming removed 1 base at V and 11 bases at J, with 23 bases between. CDR3 sequence: CASSQGFLSRDNEQYF. In DNA form, the CDR3 reads TGCGCCAGCAGCCAAGGTTTCCTCAGCCGTGACAATGAGCAGTACTTC.

V gene TRBV14 combines with J gene TRBJ2-3; 9 nucleotides align to TRBD2. The CDR3 runs 16 residues. The junction had 11 bases not matched to a gene; V was cut back by 4 bases and J by 6 bases. Germline V lookup: CDR1 SGHDN, CDR2 FVKESK. DNA for the CDR3: TGTGCCAGCAGCCGGAGGGCTAGCGGGGTCGAGGATACGCAGTATTTT. Translating it yields CASSRRASGVEDTQYF. The variable domain in full, with the rest retrieved from reference TRBV14 and TRBJ2-3, is EAGVTQFPSHSVIEKGQTVTLRCDPISGHDNLYWYRRVMGKEIKFLLHFVKESKQDESGMPNNRFLAERTGGTYSTLKVQPAELEDSGVYFCASSRRASGVEDTQYFGPGTRLTVL.

This sequence joins TRBV20-1 and TRBJ1-1; D gene unclear. Per the germline V gene, CDR1 is DFQATT and CDR2 is SNEGSKA (reference sequence). The CDR3 consists of 14 residues. The V gene lost 0 bases and the J gene lost 0 bases, with 8 bases spanning the gap. The CDR3 reads CSAREGTMNTEAFF. CDR3 DNA: TGCAGTGCTAGAGAGGGCACTATGAACACTGAAGCTTTCTTT.

The chain links TRBV20-1 to TRBJ2-3, with D possibly TRBD2 on 6 matching bases. CDR3 length: 14 residues. Germline loops: CDR1 DFQATT, CDR2 SNEGSKA (reference sequence). V lost 3 bases and J 2 bases, leaving 12 bases between the germline ends. CDR3 sequence: CSASRRDFTDTQYF. DNA of the CDR3: TGCAGTGCTAGTCGGCGGGATTTCACAGATACGCAGTATTTT.

This chain connects TRBV7-3 to TRBJ2-1; 8 positions match TRBD2. Losses at the gene ends were 5 bases for V and 3 bases for J; bases not matched to a gene: 6. The CDR3 totals 15 residues. Germline CDR1 SGHTA, CDR2 FQGTGA. The DNA for the CDR3 is TGTGCCAGCAGCACCGGGGGGGCCGACTACAATGAGCAGTTCTTC. Its translation: CASSTGGADYNEQFF.

Only a few counts were recorded for this clonotype. This chain joins TRBV5-1 and TRBJ2-1; a possible D gene is TRBD2 (5 bases). The CDR3 has 17 residues. Germline values: CDR1 SGHRS, CDR2 YFSETQ. With 4 bases removed from V and 5 bases from J, the gap between germline ends came to 22 bases. The CDR3, as DNA: TGCGCCAGCAGCCAGAAGCCGGGCGGAGAGGGTGACAATGAGCAGTTCTTC. It is translated as CASSQKPGGEGDNEQFF.

Note on this clonotype: This clone may be a read error of a much larger clone one base away. V is TRBV12-3 or TRBV12-4 and J is TRBJ2-4; 7 bases align to TRBD1. Trimming took 3 bases from V and 0 from J; bases not matched to a gene: 8. This CDR3 spans 17 amino acids. CDR3 coding DNA: TGTGCCAGCAGTTTCGGGACAGAGAACCTAGCCAAAAACATTCAGTACTTC. Amino acid sequence: CASSFGTENLAKNIQYF.

This clonotype was observed at least ten times. J is TRBJ2-7 and V is TRBV12-3 or TRBV12-4, with TRBD1 matching over 8 bases. The CDR3 length is 12 residues. With 3 bases clipped from V and 5 bases from J, the junction kept 0 bases outside the gene matches. The CDR3 bases are TGTGCCAGCAGTTTGACAGGGGACGAGCAGTACTTC. It is translated as CASSLTGDEQYF.

This clonotype was observed a few times. The V gene is TRBV4-3, the J gene TRBJ2-2; D assignment may be TRBD1 or TRBD2 (5 bases each). There are 15 residues in the CDR3. Trimming pared 0 bases from V and 6 bases from J, leaving 11 bases between. Germline CDR1 and CDR2: LGHNA and YSLEER. CDR3 sequence: CASSQDPRDPGELFF. CDR3 DNA: TGCGCCAGCAGCCAAGACCCCCGGGACCCCGGGGAGCTGTTTTTT.

With regard to this clonotype: At one boundary the junction diverges from the germline segment, which might be a read error. The chain uses TRBV3-1 and TRBJ2-7; maybe TRBD1 (6 bases). CDR1 is LGHDT and CDR2 is YNNKEL in the germline V gene (reference sequence). The CDR3 has 15 residues. The DNA of the CDR3 is TGTACCAGCATCCTACACCTGGGACACTCCTACGAGCAGTACTTC. This sequence encodes CTSILHLGHSYEQYF.

Worth noting for this clonotype: An end of the junction does not agree with germline; a read error may underlie this. The chain links TRBV20-1 to TRBJ2-1, with TRBD2 identical over 11 bases. The CDR3 runs 14 residues. Per germline, CDR1 DFQATT and CDR2 SNEGSKA (reference sequence). This CDR3 reads CSAISGGAGNKQFF. The CDR3 bases are TGCAGTGCTATTAGCGGGGGGGCTGGCAATAAGCAGTTCTTC.

V gene TRBV20-1 combines with J gene TRBJ1-1; D gene unclear. This CDR3 region has 14 residues. Trimming took 0 bases from V and 1 from J, leaving 9 bases between them. The germline V gene encodes CDR1 DFQATT and CDR2 SNEGSKA (reference sequence). The CDR3 is CSARDRRTNTEAFF. The CDR3, as DNA: TGCAGTGCTAGAGATCGTCGGACGAACACTGAAGCTTTCTTT.

The sample holds a few counts of this clonotype. This chain uses TRBV4-3 with TRBJ2-7; D might be TRBD1 (6 bases). V was pared by 8 bases and J by 3 bases, with 20 bases between. CDR3 length: 15 amino acids. Looked up from germline, CDR1 is LGHNA and CDR2 is YSLEER. The DNA for the CDR3 is TGCGCCAGCCCCTCAAGGGGCAGGGGTGGCTACGAGCAGTACTTC. Translated, it gives CASPSRGRGGYEQYF.

This clonotype is a singleton in its sample. The chain has TRBV6-6 and TRBJ2-1, with a tentative D call TRBD2 (6 bases). V lost 7 bases to trimming and J lost 1 base, with 11 bases between them. This CDR3 has 14 amino acids. CDR1 and CDR2 (germline): MNHNY, SVGAGI (reference sequence). The chain's CDR3 is CASTGSGSYNEQFF. The CDR3 coding sequence is TGTGCCAGCACCGGTAGCGGTTCCTACAATGAGCAGTTCTTC.

The chain employs TRBV7-9 and TRBJ2-1, with 7 bases fitting TRBD2. The CDR3 is 14 amino acids. J gave up 7 bases and V 5 bases, and 8 bases lay outside the gene matches. The germline V gene encodes CDR1 SEHNR and CDR2 FQNEAQ (reference sequence). The CDR3: CASSAGESRNEQFF. CDR3 coding DNA: TGTGCCAGCAGCGCGGGGGAATCGAGGAATGAGCAGTTCTTC.

This clonotype appeared many times. The rearrangement joins TRBV20-1 to TRBJ2-3; the match to TRBD2 covers 12 bases. Trimming took 2 bases from V and 3 from J; bases not matched to a gene: 6. This CDR3 region has 16 residues. CDR1 is DFQATT and CDR2 is SNEGSKA in the germline V gene (reference sequence). The CDR3 nucleotides are TGCAGTGCTAGACCCGCTAGCGGGGGGGCAACAGATACGCAGTATTTT. Translated: CSARPASGGATDTQYF.

The rearrangement uses TRBV24-1 and TRBJ2-1; 10 bases are shared with TRBD2. V gave up 0 bases and J gave up 4 bases; unmatched junction bases: 2. The CDR3 totals 16 residues. In germline, CDR1 is KGHDR, CDR2 SFDVKD. CDR3 bases: TGTGCCACCAGTGATTTGATTAGCGGGAGGTACAATGAGCAGTTCTTC. This codes for CATSDLISGRYNEQFF.

The chain has TRBV10-3 and TRBJ1-1, with D unresolved. Germline CDR1 reads ENHRY; CDR2 reads SYGVKD. Trimming shortened V by 4 bases and J by 3 bases, and 6 bases separated the two germline ends. This CDR3 is 12 amino acids long. The CDR3 nucleotides are TGTGCCATCAGTGTGGCTGACACTGAAGCTTTCTTT. As protein: CAISVADTEAFF.

This clonotype was counted a few times. The rearrangement joins TRBV7-2 to TRBJ2-1; 7 nucleotides line up with TRBD2. V shed 2 bases, J shed 2 bases, and the junction held 6 bases outside the gene matches. Germline assignment: CDR1 SGHTA and CDR2 FQGNSA. The length of the CDR3 is 16 residues. CDR3 protein: CASSLIERGPYNEQFF. CDR3 coding DNA: TGTGCCAGCAGCTTAATCGAGCGGGGCCCCTACAATGAGCAGTTCTTC.

This clonotype was detected ten times or more. The genes are TRBV28 and TRBJ2-5, with D maybe TRBD1 (6 bases). V was cut by 3 bases and J by 7 bases, with 24 bases left in between. CDR1 MDHEN and CDR2 SYDVKM come from the germline V gene. This CDR3 is 17 amino acids long. The CDR3 loop is CASSFPGHGTLFATQYF. The CDR3 coding sequence is TGTGCCAGCAGTTTCCCGGGACACGGGACCTTATTTGCGACCCAGTACTTC.

This clonotype was seen a handful of times. This chain connects TRBV14 to TRBJ1-1; D remains unclear. Germline V gene sequence: CDR1 SGHDN, CDR2 FVKESK. V was clipped by 2 bases and J by 4 bases, with 14 bases between them. The CDR3 loop spans 15 amino acids. The CDR3 nucleotides are TGTGCCAGCAGCCAAATCACGCCTCGGGGCACTGAAGCTTTCTTT. This translates into CASSQITPRGTEAFF.

The rearrangement joins TRBV9 to TRBJ2-5; D remains ambiguous. Germline-derived CDR1 and CDR2 are SGDLS and YYNGEE. Trimming stripped 0 bases from V and 5 bases from J, with 11 bases between. The CDR3 extends over 14 amino acids. The CDR3 nucleotides read TGTGCCAGCAGCGTAGCAGATAATTCGGAGACCCAGTACTTC. Its translation is CASSVADNSETQYF.

V usage is TRBV20-1 and J usage is TRBJ2-1, with D possibly being TRBD1 or TRBD2 (7 bases each). This CDR3 has 13 amino acids. From germline, CDR1 is DFQATT and CDR2 SNEGSKA (reference sequence). Trimming left V 3 bases short and J 6 bases short, with 12 bases between. CDR3 sequence: CSARGRGGNEQFF. The CDR3 DNA follows: TGCAGTGCTAGGGGCAGGGGGGGCAATGAGCAGTTCTTC.

This clonotype has only a few counts. The chain carries TRBV12-3 or TRBV12-4 and TRBJ1-2, with no clear D. This CDR3 region has 16 residues. V lost 6 bases and J lost 0, with 17 bases in between. CDR3 in amino acids: CASSESSPGANYGYTF. CDR3 coding DNA: TGTGCCAGCAGCGAATCTTCCCCGGGAGCTAACTATGGCTACACCTTC.

The V and J genes are TRBV5-5 and TRBJ1-1; D may be TRBD1 (5 bases). V was trimmed by 2 bases and J by 4 bases, leaving 21 bases between them. Per germline, CDR1 SGHKS and CDR2 YYEKEE (reference sequence). The CDR3 is 17 residues long. The CDR3 DNA follows: TGTGCCAGCAGCTTAAGGACGGGGACCTTTCGGACCACTGAAGCTTTCTTT. Translating it yields CASSLRTGTFRTTEAFF. The full variable domain, with the rest looked up from reference TRBV5-5 and TRBJ1-1, is DAGVTQSPTHLIKTRGQQVTLRCSPISGHKSVSWYQQVLGQGPQFIFQYYEKEERGRGNFPDRFSARQFPNYSSELNVNALLLGDSALYLCASSLRTGTFRTTEAFFGQGTRLTVV.

This rearrangement joins TRBV6-2 or TRBV6-3 to TRBJ2-1; maybe TRBD2 (6 bases). Germline values: CDR1 MNHEY, CDR2 SVGEGT. The CDR3 contains 14 residues. V was pared by 7 bases and J by 2 bases, with 12 bases between. CDR3 sequence (DNA): TGTGCCAGCACCCCGGGACTGACCTACAATGAGCAGTTCTTC. This translates into CASTPGLTYNEQFF.